The 21 T cell receptor beta chains given below trace back to one sample, sequenced in a study of preoperative IRX-2 immunotherapy in early breast cancer. Profiled with immunoSEQ multiplex PCR; TCRdb holds only in-frame clones, not every one. The table lists about 5,600 clones, 55% to 80% of them singletons. Described treatment: preoperative locoregional IRX-2 cytokine immunotherapy. Sequenced material: tumor tissue, taken before IRX-2 immunotherapy. The origin of the receptors is a human donor with breast cancer.

The chain couples TRBV6-8 to TRBJ2-5; 8 bases align to TRBD2. The length of the CDR3 is 14 residues. V was clipped by 10 bases and J by 1 base; unmatched bases: 8. Germline V gene data show CDR1 as MNHGY and CDR2 as SAAAGT. CDR3 sequence (DNA): TGTGCCACCTGGGTAGGGACTAGCCAAGAGACCCAGTACTTC. It codes for CATWVGTSQETQYF.

The V and J genes are TRBV30 and TRBJ2-3; D is possibly TRBD1 (6 bases). The CDR3 is 14 residues long. Per germline, CDR1 GTSNPN and CDR2 SVGIG (reference sequence). With 0 bases removed from V and 2 bases from J, the gap between germline ends came to 9 bases. The DNA for the CDR3 is TGTGCCTGGAGTGTAGGACAGAACACAGATACGCAGTATTTT. Its protein product is CAWSVGQNTDTQYF.

V and J are TRBV5-1 and TRBJ2-7, with D perhaps matching TRBD1 (10 bases). V lost 3 bases and J 6 bases, leaving 28 bases between the germline ends. This CDR3 has 18 amino acids. Germline V gene sequence: CDR1 SGHRS, CDR2 YFSETQ. The CDR3 here is CASSSRQGALAGSFEQYF. Here the CDR3 DNA reads TGCGCCAGCAGCTCGAGACAGGGGGCCCTAGCGGGAAGTTTCGAGCAGTACTTC.

The sample holds a few counts of this clone. This rearrangement joins TRBV18 to TRBJ2-1, with TRBD1 matching over 12 bases. The ends lost 3 bases at V and 6 bases at J; junction bases unmatched: 9. CDR1 is KGHSH, CDR2 LQKENI, per germline. The CDR3 is 17 amino acids. For the CDR3, the DNA is TGTGCCAGCTCACCCAGGGGTGGGACAGGGGGCTTCAATGAGCAGTTCTTC. As protein: CASSPRGGTGGFNEQFF.

This clone turned up a few times. This chain uses TRBV5-1 with TRBJ1-1, with D perhaps matching TRBD1 (6 bases). There are 14 residues in the CDR3. In germline, CDR1 is SGHRS, CDR2 YFSETQ. V lost 1 base to trimming and J lost 1 base, with 8 bases between them. CDR3 protein: CASSLTGTNTEAFF. The CDR3 bases are TGCGCCAGCAGCTTGACAGGGACGAACACTGAAGCTTTCTTT. The whole variable domain, filled in from reference TRBV5-1 and TRBJ1-1, reads KAGVTQTPRYLIKTRGQQVTLSCSPISGHRSVSWYQQTPGQGLQFLFEYFSETQRNKGNFPGRFSGRQFSNSRSEMNVSTLELGDSALYLCASSLTGTNTEAFFGQGTRLTVV.

This chain uses TRBV6-8 with TRBJ1-2, with D unresolved. V lost 5 bases and J lost 4, with 14 bases in between. Germline V gene lookup returns CDR1 MNHGY and CDR2 SAAAGT. The CDR3 totals 14 residues. Here the CDR3 DNA reads TGTGCCAGCAGTGAGGCGGGTCGGAGCTATGGCTACACCTTC. Translating gives CASSEAGRSYGYTF.

The rearrangement joins TRBV6-4 to TRBJ2-1; D possibly corresponds to TRBD2 (5 bases). V was pared by 10 bases and J by 6 bases, with 16 bases between. CDR1 MRHNA and CDR2 SNTAGT come from the germline V gene. This CDR3 has 13 amino acids. CDR3 sequence (DNA): TGTGCCATCGGTAGGACTGACGGCAATGAGCAGTTCTTC. As protein: CAIGRTDGNEQFF.

This rearrangement joins TRBV7-1 to TRBJ2-7, with D perhaps TRBD2 (5 bases). TRBV7-1 is reported as an ORF; its role is uncertain. The CDR3 extends over 14 amino acids. V lost 5 bases and J lost 0, with 11 bases in between. CDR3 DNA sequence: TGTGCCAGCAGCCCGGACTGGATCTCCTACGAGCAGTACTTC. This translates into CASSPDWISYEQYF.

The J gene is TRBJ2-3, the V gene TRBV6-8, with D perhaps matching TRBD1 or TRBD2 (5 bases each). The ends were cut back, 2 bases at V and 3 bases at J, with 9 bases in the middle. In germline, CDR1 is MNHGY, CDR2 SAAAGT. This CDR3 is 14 amino acids long. The CDR3 DNA sequence: TGTGCCAGCAGTTACGGGACCGTAACAGATACGCAGTATTTT. Its protein is CASSYGTVTDTQYF.

This rearrangement joins TRBV11-3 to TRBJ2-3; no clear D gene. The CDR3 consists of 14 residues. Germline values: CDR1 SGHNT, CDR2 YENEEA. V was cut by 2 bases and J by 6 bases, with 12 bases left in between. Written as DNA, the CDR3 is TGTGCCAGCAGCTTAAGTAGTAGTTACGATACGCAGTATTTT. Protein sequence: CASSLSSSYDTQYF.

The chain has TRBV6-8 and TRBJ2-3; 9 nucleotides agree with TRBD2. Looked up from germline, CDR1 is MNHGY and CDR2 is SAAAGT. J was trimmed by 0 bases and V by 3 bases; bases with no gene match: 7. CDR3 length: 17 residues. CDR3 nucleotide sequence: TGTGCCAGCAGTTATCGCATTAGCGGGAGTAGCACAGATACGCAGTATTTT. Translation: CASSYRISGSSTDTQYF.

The count of this clone is one. V and J are TRBV18 and TRBJ2-1, with 9 bases lining up with TRBD1. CDR3 length: 12 amino acids. V gave up 6 bases and J gave up 9 bases; unmatched junction bases: 3. Germline CDR1 KGHSH, CDR2 LQKENI. Here the CDR3 DNA reads TGTGCCAGCTCGCGGACAGGGGTTGAGCAGTTCTTC. It encodes CASSRTGVEQFF.

The CDR3 DNA is TGCGCCAGCAGTGAGTCGGCAGATACGCAGTATTTT. Translated, it gives CASSESADTQYF. The chain has TRBV10-2 and TRBJ2-3; D uncertain. The CDR3 has 12 residues. Germline assignment: CDR1 WSHSY and CDR2 SAAADI. V lost 0 bases to trimming and J lost 4 bases, with 2 bases between them.

The rearrangement uses TRBV14 and TRBJ2-7, with D possibly TRBD1 on 6 matching bases. V was cut by 4 bases and J by 3 bases, with 7 bases left in between. Germline loops: CDR1 SGHDN, CDR2 FVKESK. The CDR3 is 12 amino acids. The CDR3: CASSPTGYEQYF. The CDR3 DNA reads as TGTGCCAGCAGCCCGACAGGCTACGAGCAGTACTTC.

The V call is TRBV6-8, the J call TRBJ2-7; possible D gene TRBD1, 7 bases. Trimming left V 5 bases short and J 0 bases short, with 17 bases between. This CDR3 region has 16 residues. CDR1 is MNHGY, CDR2 SAAAGT, per germline. The CDR3 protein is CASSRGTAGSSYEQYF. CDR3 nucleotides: TGTGCCAGCAGTCGCGGGACAGCCGGAAGCTCCTACGAGCAGTACTTC.

V gene TRBV5-1 combines with J gene TRBJ2-4; D is unresolved. The CDR3 runs 17 residues. Looked up from germline, CDR1 is SGHRS and CDR2 is YFSETQ. V lost 0 bases, J lost 0 bases, and 13 bases lay in between. CDR3 amino acids: CASSLGEWAAAKNIQYF. The CDR3 DNA reads as TGCGCCAGCAGCTTGGGAGAATGGGCCGCAGCCAAAAACATTCAGTACTTC.

This clone showed up just a few times. The chain couples TRBV28 to TRBJ2-3, with D maybe TRBD1 (6 bases). CDR3 length equals 16 residues. Germline CDR1 is MDHEN and CDR2 is SYDVKM. V lost 10 bases, J lost 1 base, and 21 bases lay in between. The CDR3 reads CATGGQSRGGTDTQYF. As DNA, the CDR3 is TGTGCCACGGGCGGACAGAGCCGGGGAGGCACAGATACGCAGTATTTT.

This chain uses TRBV7-7 with TRBJ1-2; a weak D match, TRBD1 (6 bases). The ends were cut back, 1 base at V and 3 bases at J, with 12 bases in the middle. CDR3 size: 15 residues. The V gene's germline CDR1 is SSHAT and CDR2 FNYEAQ (reference sequence). DNA for the CDR3: TGTGCCAGCAGCTTAGGAGGGGGATCCTACTATGGCTACACCTTC. Translated, it gives CASSLGGGSYYGYTF.

V gene TRBV19 combines with J gene TRBJ2-7; D perhaps matches TRBD2 (7 bases). This CDR3 comprises 12 residues. Germline values: CDR1 LNHDA, CDR2 SQIVND (reference sequence). Trimming removed 5 bases at V and 6 bases at J, with 11 bases between. The CDR3 is CASSAGASEQYF. CDR3 coding DNA: TGTGCCAGTAGTGCGGGGGCATCCGAGCAGTACTTC.

This CDR3 is CASSYSGINQPQHF. CDR3 in DNA: TGTGCCAGCAGTTACTCGGGCATCAATCAGCCCCAGCATTTT. This sequence joins TRBV6-8 and TRBJ1-5; D is ambiguous. The CDR3 is 14 residues long. V shed 0 bases and J shed 3 bases, with 6 bases lying between them. Germline assignment: CDR1 MNHGY and CDR2 SAAAGT.

The genes are TRBV6-8 and TRBJ2-3; 8 bases are shared with TRBD1. From germline, CDR1 is MNHGY and CDR2 SAAAGT. V shed 2 bases and J 4 bases; nucleotides not matched to a gene: 8. The CDR3 runs 16 residues. CDR3 amino acids: CASSYSSRDRSDTQYF. In DNA, the CDR3 is TGTGCCAGCAGTTACAGTTCTCGGGACAGGTCAGATACGCAGTATTTT.